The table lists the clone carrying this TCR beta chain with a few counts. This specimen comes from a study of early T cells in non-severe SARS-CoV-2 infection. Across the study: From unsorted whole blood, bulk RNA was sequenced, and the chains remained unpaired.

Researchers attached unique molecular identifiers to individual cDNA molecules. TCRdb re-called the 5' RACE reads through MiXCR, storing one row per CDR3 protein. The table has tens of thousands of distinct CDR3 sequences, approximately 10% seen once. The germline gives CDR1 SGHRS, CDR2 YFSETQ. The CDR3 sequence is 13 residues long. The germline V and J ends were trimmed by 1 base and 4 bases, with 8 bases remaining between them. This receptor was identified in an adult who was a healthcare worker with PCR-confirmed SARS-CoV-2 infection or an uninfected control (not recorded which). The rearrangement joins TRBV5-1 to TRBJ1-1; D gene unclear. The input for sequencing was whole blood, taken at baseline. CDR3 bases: TGCGCCAGCAGCTTGTTGGGTTCCACTGAAGCTTTCTTT. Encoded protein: CASSLLGSTEAFF.